This T cell receptor (beta chain) was retrieved from a study of metastatic and nonmetastatic thyroid tumors (TCRdb year 2020). About the investigation overall: The researchers compared repertoires between peripheral blood samples and tumor or nodule tissue samples from patients with malignant or benign thyroid disease.

As concerns this clone: Its antigen has not been determined. Within one base of it there is no much larger clone, and no base qualities were kept.

None of the patients had been given any treatment before thyroid surgery. Using T-cell receptor beta sequencing, the study looked back at clinical samples from patients collected from the early 2010s to the late 2010s. What the research found in general, with its limitations: In both blood and tumor samples, malignant tumors were reported to have significantly higher TCR beta diversity than benign nodules.

The library was built by means of PCR. The sequencing machine was an Illumina HiSeq 4000. High-throughput sequencing was used to profile the TCR beta-chain CDR3 region of every patient. On the authors' methods: Drawing on CDR3 differences between clinicopathological groups, the researchers built a classifier meant to tell apart patients with distant-metastatic papillary thyroid cancer. The Shannon index was used to assess repertoire diversity, and the Morisita-Horn index was used to assess tumor-blood repertoire similarity. The public sequencing data were trimmed at Q25 with fastp and processed into clonotypes with MiXCR by TCRdb, which kept only in-frame beta chains. The V and J calls reflect TCRdb's pipeline rather than the authors' work. Across this sample there are some 37,000 clones, with roughly 20% seen only once. About a sixth of the sample comes from the top ten. The sequenced sample consisted of blood. The TCR comes from a female donor with papillary thyroid cancer or a benign thyroid nodule (not recorded which). Some clones in this sample may be carry-over from other donors' samples.

The sequenced DNA: TGCAGTGCGGGGTGGGGAGGGTCAGATACGCAGTATTTT. Translated, this is CSAGWGGSDTQYF. This receptor chain uses TRBV20-1 and TRBJ2-3; TRBD2 matches 7 bases in the middle. The CDR1 and CDR2 encoded by the germline V gene (reference sequence) are DFQATT and SNEGSKA. The CDR3 runs 13 residues from the cysteine to the phenylalanine. Only the CDR3 DNA is retained, 39 bases long and in frame from the first base. Here V drops 6 bases and J drops 4 bases, and the junction holds 7 bases not matched to any gene.